The text below deals with one TCR beta chain. The TCRbeta library was prepared with unique molecular identifiers. From the PCR reads, TCRdb called clonotypes with MiXCR, one entry per CDR3 protein. This sample has some 350,000 distinct CDR3 sequences, with 10% found just once. This entry comes from a study of T-cell reconstitution after alpha-beta-depleted transplantation in children. The source was PBMCs from the stem cell graft donor, collected from the stem cell graft. The receptor's source is a human donor who donated a stem cell graft to a child with acute lymphoblastic leukemia.

The DNA of the CDR3 is TGTGCCGCCGGGACAGGGGATTTCTCACCCCTCCACTTT. It is translated as CAAGTGDFSPLHF. The genes are TRBV19 and TRBJ1-6; 10 bases agree with TRBD1. Per germline, CDR1 LNHDA and CDR2 SQIVND (reference sequence). V trimming: 11 bases; J trimming: 10 bases; junction bases outside the gene matches: 8. The length of the CDR3 is 13 residues.